A single sample gave rise to the 10 T cell receptor beta chains below, sequenced in a study of blood T cell repertoires in COVID-19. Clones were sequenced by immunoSEQ multiplex PCR, and TCRdb holds only the in-frame ones, with some missing. Among about 200,000 clones listed, 70% to 90% were seen once. The sample was peripheral blood. The receptors shown here come from a woman older than 75 with acute or convalescent COVID-19.

This chain joins TRBV4-1 and TRBJ1-2, with TRBD1 matching 10 bases. The CDR3 consists of 17 residues. Unmatched junction bases numbered 12, after V lost 5 bases and J lost 3 bases. Germline V gene lookup returns CDR1 MGHRA and CDR2 YSYEKL. CDR3 sequence: CASSIRQGANEDYGYTF. CDR3 nucleotide sequence: TGCGCCAGCAGCATCAGACAGGGGGCGAATGAGGACTATGGCTACACCTTC.

This clone was recorded once. V gene TRBV10-3 combines with J gene TRBJ1-1; D unresolved. Trimming shortened V by 6 bases and J by 4 bases, and 18 bases separated the two germline ends. Germline lookup yields CDR1 ENHRY and CDR2 SYGVKD. CDR3 size: 15 residues. The CDR3 DNA sequence: TGTGCCATCAGAGATTCCGGGTCAGCGGGCACTGAAGCTTTCTTT. Translating gives CAIRDSGSAGTEAFF.

The J gene is TRBJ2-1, the V gene TRBV7-6; TRBD2 is a possible D gene (5 bases). Germline-derived CDR1 and CDR2 are SGHVS and FNYEAQ. This CDR3 is 16 amino acids long. V gave up 1 base and J gave up 0 bases, with 10 bases separating them. Here the CDR3 DNA reads TGTGCCAGCAGCTTAGGGCGGGTGGCCTCCTACAATGAGCAGTTCTTC. The encoded protein is CASSLGRVASYNEQFF.

CDR3 sequence: CASQREGVLTQYF. The CDR3 nucleotides read TGTGCCTCCCAACGAGAGGGGGTTTTGACCCAGTACTTC. This chain uses TRBV6-5 with TRBJ2-5; D is possibly TRBD1 (6 bases). V lost 11 bases and J lost 7, with 20 bases in between. This CDR3 has 13 residues. CDR1 is MNHEY, CDR2 SVGAGI, per germline.

Details on this clone: A read error may produce the germline difference seen at one junction end. The J gene is TRBJ2-3, the V gene TRBV19; tentatively, D is TRBD1 (6 bases). Germline CDR1 LNHDA, CDR2 SQIVND (reference sequence). This CDR3 region has 12 residues. The CDR3 is CVSRTQGDTQYF. In DNA form, the CDR3 reads TGTGTCAGTAGGACCCAGGGGGATACGCAGTATTTT. Full variable domain (outside the CDR3, taken from reference TRBV19 and TRBJ2-3): DGGITQSPKYLFRKEGQNVTLSCEQNLNHDAMYWYRQDPGQGLRLIYYSQIVNDFQKGDIAEGYSVSREKKESFPLTVTSAQKNPTAFYLCVSRTQGDTQYFGPGTRLTVL.

The chain uses TRBV4-3 and TRBJ2-1, with 8 bases that match TRBD1. Germline V gives CDR1 LGHNA, CDR2 YSLEER. The CDR3 length is 15 residues. The junction had 7 bases not matched to a gene; V was cut back by 1 base and J by 8 bases. This chain's CDR3 is CASSQGQGAVDEQFF. The CDR3 coding sequence is TGCGCCAGCAGCCAAGGGCAGGGGGCGGTCGATGAGCAGTTCTTC.

The V call is TRBV28, the J call TRBJ2-1, with TRBD2 identical over 10 bases. V lost 5 bases, J lost 4 bases, and 8 bases stayed unmatched. The CDR3 is 16 residues long. Germline V lookup: CDR1 MDHEN, CDR2 SYDVKM. The CDR3 DNA is TGTGCCAGCAGTACCAGATGGACTAGCGGTTACAATGAGCAGTTCTTC. This sequence encodes CASSTRWTSGYNEQFF.

This clone was picked up a small number of times. This chain uses TRBV11-2 with TRBJ2-7; 8 nucleotides line up with TRBD2. The CDR3 length is 15 residues. CDR1 SGHAT and CDR2 FQNNGV come from the germline V gene. Trimming at V came to 1 base and at J to 2 bases, leaving 4 bases not matched to a gene. The DNA for the CDR3 is TGTGCCAGCAGCTTAGGGTGGCGGGGGGCCTACGAGCAGTACTTC. Protein sequence: CASSLGWRGAYEQYF. The entire variable domain, with the rest obtained from reference TRBV11-2 and TRBJ2-7, is as follows: EAGVAQSPRYKIIEKRQSVAFWCNPISGHATLYWYQQILGQGPKLLIQFQNNGVVDDSQLPKDRFSAERLKGVDSTLKIQPAKLEDSAVYLCASSLGWRGAYEQYFGPGTRLTVT.

The chain recombines TRBV7-9 with TRBJ2-3; D remains unclear. CDR1 and CDR2 (germline): SEHNR, FQNEAQ (reference sequence). With 1 base removed from V and 3 bases from J, the gap between germline ends came to 8 bases. CDR3 length equals 14 residues. The CDR3 loop reads CASSLVDITDTQYF. In DNA, the CDR3 is TGTGCCAGCAGCTTAGTAGATATAACAGATACGCAGTATTTT.

The chain has TRBV11-2 and TRBJ2-1; TRBD2 aligns across 8 bases. The germline gives CDR1 SGHAT, CDR2 FQNNGV. J was trimmed by 2 bases and V by 3 bases; bases with no gene match: 3. CDR3 size: 15 residues. CDR3 amino acids: CASSFGGGPYNEQFF. CDR3 in DNA: TGTGCCAGCAGCTTTGGCGGGGGGCCCTACAATGAGCAGTTCTTC.